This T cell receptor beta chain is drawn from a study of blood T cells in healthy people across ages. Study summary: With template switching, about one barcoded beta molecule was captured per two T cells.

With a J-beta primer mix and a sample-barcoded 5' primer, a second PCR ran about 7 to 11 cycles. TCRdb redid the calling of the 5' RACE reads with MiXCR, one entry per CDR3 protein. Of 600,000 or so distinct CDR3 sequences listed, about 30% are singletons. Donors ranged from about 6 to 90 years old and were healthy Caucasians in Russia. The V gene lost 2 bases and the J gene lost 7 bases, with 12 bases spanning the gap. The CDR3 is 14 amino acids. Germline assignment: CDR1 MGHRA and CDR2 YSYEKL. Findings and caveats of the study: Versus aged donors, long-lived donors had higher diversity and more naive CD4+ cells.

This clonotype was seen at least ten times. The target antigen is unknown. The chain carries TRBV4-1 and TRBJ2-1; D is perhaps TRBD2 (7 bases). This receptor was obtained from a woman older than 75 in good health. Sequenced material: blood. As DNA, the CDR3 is TGCGCCAGCAGCCAAAGAGAGGGGGGGAATGAGCAGTTCTTC. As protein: CASSQREGGNEQFF.